The clone carrying this TCR beta chain came up many times. The antigen is not known. It was through 5'RACE template switching that TCR cDNA was made, with a universal primer site and UMIs added. In TCRdb, the 5' RACE reads were re-called with MiXCR into one record per CDR3 protein. The sample contains roughly 240,000 distinct CDR3 sequences, roughly 6.2% of which appear only once. This sample was taken from a study of T cells after yellow fever vaccination. Looked up from germline, CDR1 is DFQATT and CDR2 is SNEGSKA (reference sequence). Trimming pared 2 bases from V and 9 bases from J, leaving 20 bases between. CDR3 length equals 15 residues. Study findings and constraints: Abundant contaminating clonotypes from the bulk population could appear in FACS-sorted repertoires. Most primary-vaccination clones reappeared after the booster (more than 95% CD4, approximately 88% CD8).

Here the sequenced sample was CD4+ T cells sorted from PBMCs, taken on the day of the yellow fever booster vaccination. The origin of this receptor is a man aged 25-45 years who received the YFV17D yellow fever vaccine. The chain has TRBV20-1 and TRBJ2-1; D remains unclear. As DNA, the CDR3 is TGCAGTGCTAGACATCCGGCGTCGCCGTTCGGTGAGCAGTTCTTC. This gives the protein CSARHPASPFGEQFF.